These T cell receptor beta chains were read from a single sample in a study of T cells in Graves' hyperthyroidism and ophthalmopathy. In TCRdb, the multiplex PCR reads were re-called with MiXCR into one record per CDR3 protein. The sample carries roughly 350,000 distinct CDR3 sequences, around 13% recorded once. The sequenced sample consisted of blood. All receptors come from a woman in her twenties or thirties with Graves' ophthalmopathy. CDR3s include the opening cysteine and the closing phenylalanine or tryptophan. A D gene is named only where the DNA matches it firmly. A clone size is listed for some rows: how often the clone was seen (once, few, many), or a class if it is expanded.

CDR3 protein,CDR3 DNA,V gene,D gene,J gene,clone size
CASSPAGNTDTQYF,TGTGCCAGCAGCCCAGCGGGGAACACAGATACGCAGTATTTT,TRBV7-3,TRBD2,TRBJ2-3,many
CASSGQEYNSPLDF,TGTGCCAGCAGCGGGCAGGAATATAATTCACCCCTCGACTTT,TRBV5-4,.,TRBJ1-6,.
CASRGLAGGGGEQFF,TGTGCCAGCAGGGGACTAGCGGGGGGCGGCGGGGAGCAGTTCTTC,TRBV27,TRBD2,TRBJ2-1,.
CATSRDYPAPQHF,TGTGCCACCAGCAGAGATTACCCCGCGCCCCAGCATTTT,TRBV15,.,TRBJ1-5,.
CASSWGEDESLFYNSPLHF,TGCGCCAGCAGCTGGGGGGAGGATGAATCCCTCTTCTATAATTCACCCCTCCACTTT,TRBV5-1,.,TRBJ1-6,many
CASSLGADRGRNEQFF,TGTGCCAGCAGCTTAGGAGCGGACAGGGGGCGGAATGAGCAGTTCTTC,TRBV7-6,TRBD1,TRBJ2-1,many
CSAREGNTIYF,TGCAGCGCGAGGGAGGGAAACACCATATATTTT,TRBV29-1,.,TRBJ1-3,many
CASSKGLAGATDTQYF,TGTGCCAGCAGCAAGGGGCTAGCGGGGGCAACAGATACGCAGTATTTT,TRBV7-3,TRBD2,TRBJ2-3,.
CASSLGADSYEQYF,TGTGCCAGCAGCCTTGGGGCAGACTCCTACGAGCAGTACTTC,TRBV5-6,.,TRBJ2-7,many
CASNPSGATDTQYF,TGTGCCAGCAATCCTAGCGGTGCGACAGATACGCAGTATTTT,TRBV27,TRBD2,TRBJ2-3,.
CASSADTDTQYF,TGTGCCAGCAGCGCCGACACAGATACGCAGTATTTT,TRBV7-2,.,TRBJ2-3,many
CASSRTGTVTSTDTQYF,TGTGCCAGCAGTCGAACCGGGACAGTGACTAGCACAGATACGCAGTATTTT,TRBV6-1,TRBD1,TRBJ2-3,many
CSARGWRGHLEKLFF,TGCAGTGCTAGAGGTTGGAGGGGTCATCTTGAAAAACTGTTTTTT,TRBV20-1,.,TRBJ1-4,many
CAWSRSGGVLGQYF,TGTGCCTGGAGTAGGAGCGGGGGGGTACTGGGGCAGTACTTC,TRBV30,TRBD2,TRBJ2-7,many